A single sample is the source of the 14 T cell receptor beta chains below, sequenced in a study of radiotherapy plus CTLA-4 blockade in lung cancer. Only in-frame clones appear in the TCRdb table, and some are missing; sequencing was by immunoSEQ multiplex PCR. Of about 78,000 clones listed, approximately 83% are singletons. Specimen: peripheral blood, collected from a patient treated with radiotherapy plus ipilimumab. The source is a human donor with non-small cell lung cancer who had a partial response to radiotherapy plus ipilimumab.

The rearrangement uses TRBV7-2 and TRBJ2-5; 8 nucleotides line up with TRBD2. This CDR3 region has 15 residues. Trimming removed 3 bases from V and 5 bases from J; junction bases left unmatched: 8. CDR1 SGHTA and CDR2 FQGNSA come from the germline V gene. CDR3 bases: TGTGCCAGCAGCTTTTTAAGCGGGGGAAGGGAGACCCAGTACTTC. Translation: CASSFLSGGRETQYF. The full variable domain, in which reference TRBV7-2 and TRBJ2-5 provide the parts outside the CDR3, is GAGVSQSPSNKVTEKGKDVELRCDPISGHTALYWYRQSLGQGLEFLIYFQGNSAPDKSGLPSDRFSAERTGGSVSTLTIQRTQQEDSAVYLCASSFLSGGRETQYFGPGTRLLVL.

The chain has TRBV7-9 and TRBJ2-5; a weak D match, TRBD2 (7 bases). Between the trimmed V and J ends, which lost 0 bases and 5 bases, there was a span of 16 bases. Germline CDR1 reads SEHNR; CDR2 reads FQNEAQ (reference sequence). The CDR3 covers 16 residues. The CDR3 region has the DNA TGTGCCAGCAGCTTAGCAGGGGGGGGACCTTGGGAGACCCAGTACTTC. Translation: CASSLAGGGPWETQYF.

V usage is TRBV7-2 and J usage is TRBJ2-3, with 12 bases matching TRBD2. V shed 3 bases, J shed 3 bases, and the junction held 7 bases outside the gene matches. This CDR3 spans 17 amino acids. Germline V lookup: CDR1 SGHTA, CDR2 FQGNSA. In DNA, the CDR3 is TGTGCCAGCAGCTTCCTAGCGGGAGGGCCAGGGACAGATACGCAGTATTTT. Amino acid sequence: CASSFLAGGPGTDTQYF. Combining the CDR3 with reference TRBV7-2 and TRBJ2-3 gives the whole variable domain GAGVSQSPSNKVTEKGKDVELRCDPISGHTALYWYRQSLGQGLEFLIYFQGNSAPDKSGLPSDRFSAERTGGSVSTLTIQRTQQEDSAVYLCASSFLAGGPGTDTQYFGPGTRLTVL.

The rearrangement uses TRBV6-5 and TRBJ2-5, with D unresolved. CDR1 MNHEY and CDR2 SVGAGI come from the germline V gene. There are 13 residues in the CDR3. The V gene lost 7 bases and the J gene lost 4 bases, with 13 bases spanning the gap. In DNA, the CDR3 is TGTGCCAGCACCCTCTTTTTCCCAGAGACCCAGTACTTC. Translated, it gives CASTLFFPETQYF.

V and J are TRBV6-1 and TRBJ1-2; a weak D match, TRBD1 (6 bases). Germline loops: CDR1 MNHNS, CDR2 SASEGT. The CDR3 runs to 15 residues. V was shortened by 7 bases and J by 7 bases, with 22 bases between the two germline ends. The chain's CDR3 is CASTPRGEGLGGYTF. CDR3 nucleotides: TGTGCCAGCACCCCTAGGGGGGAGGGATTAGGTGGCTACACCTTC.

This chain joins TRBV5-1 and TRBJ1-2, with D possibly matching TRBD1 (5 bases). Per the germline V gene, CDR1 is SGHRS and CDR2 is YFSETQ. There are 16 residues in the CDR3. V was trimmed by 0 bases and J by 0 bases, leaving 12 bases between them. In nucleotides, the CDR3 is TGCGCCAGCAGCTTGGCCGAGGACACCTCTAACTATGGCTACACCTTC. This sequence encodes CASSLAEDTSNYGYTF.

This chain connects TRBV6-6 to TRBJ1-4; no firm D call. The CDR3 is 14 residues long. The V gene's germline CDR1 is MNHNY and CDR2 SVGAGI (reference sequence). Trimming shortened V by 1 base and J by 8 bases, and 11 bases separated the two germline ends. DNA of the CDR3: TGTGCCAGCAGTTACTTGGTGACGGGGGAAAAACTGTTTTTT. Translation: CASSYLVTGEKLFF.

CDR3 nucleotides: TGTGCCAGCAGTCGGGCAGGGAATGAAAAACTGTTTTTT. It yields the protein CASSRAGNEKLFF. V usage is TRBV27 and J usage is TRBJ1-4, with D possibly matching TRBD1 (5 bases). Trimming stripped 5 bases from V and 5 bases from J, with 9 bases between. This CDR3 spans 13 amino acids. Germline CDR1 is MNHEY and CDR2 is SMNVEV (reference sequence).

V gene TRBV4-3 combines with J gene TRBJ2-1; TRBD2 matches 7 bases. CDR3 length: 13 residues. The trim removed 0 bases at V and 15 bases at J, leaving 8 bases unmatched. CDR1 LGHNA and CDR2 YSLEER come from the germline V gene. The CDR3 spells CASSQDSASGTFF. The CDR3 DNA reads TGCGCCAGCAGCCAAGATTCGGCTAGCGGTACGTTCTTC.

The CDR3 nucleotides read TGTGCCAGCAGTGAAGGTAGCATTAGAAATTCACCCCTCCACTTT. Translating it yields CASSEGSIRNSPLHF. This chain connects TRBV6-1 to TRBJ1-6; D is uncertain. CDR3 length equals 15 residues. CDR1 is MNHNS and CDR2 is SASEGT in the germline V gene. Trimming cost V 1 base and J 7 bases, with 11 bases left between them.

The chain couples TRBV5-1 to TRBJ2-5; TRBD1 agrees at 8 bases. The CDR3 length is 15 residues. Germline assignment: CDR1 SGHRS and CDR2 YFSETQ. The J segment lost 5 bases and the V segment lost 0 bases, leaving 6 bases of the junction unmatched. The CDR3 protein is CASSLDPGGRETQYF. CDR3 DNA sequence: TGCGCCAGCAGCTTGGATCCAGGGGGCAGGGAGACCCAGTACTTC.

The CDR3: CASSSPGQGVYEQYF. The CDR3 DNA reads as TGTGCCAGCAGTTCCCCGGGACAGGGTGTATACGAGCAGTACTTC. The V gene is TRBV6-1, the J gene TRBJ2-7; 9 bases align to TRBD1. CDR3 size: 15 residues. Germline CDR1 MNHNS, CDR2 SASEGT. Germline trimming cut 5 bases from V and 4 bases from J; bases unmatched to any gene: 9.

The genes are TRBV18 and TRBJ1-1; D not resolved. The germline V gene has CDR1 KGHSH and CDR2 LQKENI. The CDR3 sequence is 12 residues long. The V gene lost 5 bases and the J gene lost 9 bases, with 13 bases spanning the gap. The CDR3 DNA follows: TGTGCCAGCTCAGCTACAGAGTTCCAAGCTTTCTTT. Its translation: CASSATEFQAFF. Full variable domain (outside the CDR3, taken from reference TRBV18 and TRBJ1-1): NAGVMQNPRHLVRRRGQEARLRCSPMKGHSHVYWYRQLPEEGLKFMVYLQKENIIDESGMPKERFSAEFPKEGPSILRIQQVVRGDSAAYFCASSATEFQAFFGQGTRLTVV.

V and J are TRBV27 and TRBJ1-1; D is perhaps TRBD1 (6 bases). The CDR3 loop spans 14 amino acids. Trimming removed 6 bases from V and 10 bases from J, with 21 bases in between. The germline CDR1 and CDR2 sequences are MNHEY and SMNVEV (reference sequence). The CDR3 loop reads CASRRGGGTPRAFF. In DNA, the CDR3 is TGTGCCAGCAGGCGAGGGGGGGGGACCCCCAGAGCTTTCTTT.